The 6 T cell receptor beta chains below all came from one sample that was sequenced in a study of OX40 agonist ivuxolimab in advanced cancers. Sequencing used immunoSEQ multiplex PCR; TCRdb keeps in-frame clones, though not all of them. The data hold 57,000 or so clones, with roughly four fifths observed a single time. Sequencing was performed on CD4+ or CD8+ T cells sorted from blood, taken in a trial of the OX40 agonist ivuxolimab. Receptor source: an adult with an advanced solid tumor such as melanoma, head and neck, liver or kidney cancer.

The chain links TRBV2 to TRBJ1-1; D uncertain. This CDR3 is built from 11 residues. The ends were cut back, 10 bases at V and 1 base at J, with 7 bases in the middle. The germline V gene has CDR1 SNHLY and CDR2 FYNNEI. The CDR3 bases are TGTGCCACCACAGAGAACACTGAAGCTTTCTTT. Translation gives CATTENTEAFF.

This chain joins TRBV11-2 and TRBJ1-2; D is undetermined. V lost 5 bases and J lost 8, with 15 bases in between. This CDR3 is 13 amino acids long. The germline gives CDR1 SGHAT, CDR2 FQNNGV. The CDR3 spells CASSPLRGSGYTF. Here the CDR3 DNA reads TGTGCCAGCAGCCCTTTACGGGGTAGCGGCTACACCTTC.

CDR3 DNA sequence: TGTGCCAGCAGGGAAAGGGGGGGGATGAGCAATCAGCCCCAGCATTTT. This encodes CASRERGGMSNQPQHF. This chain connects TRBV2 to TRBJ1-5; TRBD1 might be the D (6 bases). V dropped 6 bases and J dropped 1 base, with 16 bases sitting between them. Germline CDR1 reads SNHLY; CDR2 reads FYNNEI. This CDR3 comprises 16 residues.

J is TRBJ2-7 and V is TRBV28; TRBD2 matches 13 bases. CDR3 length: 11 residues. Germline CDR1 and CDR2: MDHEN and SYDVKM. The CDR3 bases are TGTACTAGCGGGGGGGTTTACGAGCAGTACTTC. Its protein is CTSGGVYEQYF.

This chain uses TRBV28 with TRBJ2-3, with D tentatively TRBD1 (6 bases). V gave up 6 bases and J gave up 0 bases, with 16 bases separating them. The germline gives CDR1 MDHEN, CDR2 SYDVKM. The CDR3 spans 16 residues. The CDR3 DNA sequence: TGTGCCAGCAGCTTGGGGGCAGTTTCTAGCACAGATACGCAGTATTTT. Its protein product is CASSLGAVSSTDTQYF.

The chain has TRBV7-2 and TRBJ1-2; 8 nucleotides align to TRBD1. The CDR3 is made up of 13 amino acids. Germline V gene lookup returns CDR1 SGHTA and CDR2 FQGNSA. After removal of 4 bases from V and 13 bases from J, the junction contained 11 bases not matched to a gene. The CDR3 nucleotides read TGTGCCAGCAGCTCCTACGGACAGGGCCCCGGCACCTTC. It yields the protein CASSSYGQGPGTF.